Reported below is one T cell receptor beta chain. The antigen is undetermined. The length of the CDR3 is 14 residues. V lost 0 bases and J 10 bases, leaving 15 bases between the germline ends. Germline CDR1 SNHLY, CDR2 FYNNEI. These data are taken from a study of CD8 T cell repertoires and HIV-1 epitope variants. Using immunoSEQ multiplex PCR, the repertoire was profiled, and TCRdb retains in-frame clones only, with some absent. Counted here are around 5,000 clones, roughly 69% occurring once; the ten biggest clones make up roughly half. The TCR comes from a male donor with HIV. The chain employs TRBV2 and TRBJ1-1; D possibly corresponds to TRBD1 (5 bases). The sample taken for sequencing was cultured CD8+ T cells derived from PBMCs. The CDR3 DNA is TGTGCCAGCAGTGAAGCCTCCGGGGGTAGGGGAGCTTTCTTT. This gives the protein CASSEASGGRGAFF. Drawing the rest from reference TRBV2 and TRBJ1-1, the complete variable domain is EPEVTQTPSHQVTQMGQEVILRCVPISNHLYFYWYRQILGQKVEFLVSFYNNEISEKSEIFDDQFSVERPDGSNFTLKIRSTKLEDSAMYFCASSEASGGRGAFFGQGTRLTVV.